Listed below are T cell receptor beta chains from one sample, sequenced in a study of regulatory T cells in long-lasting Graves disease. TCRdb ran MiXCR on the multiplex PCR reads and lists one entry per CDR3 protein. Of roughly 380,000 distinct CDR3 sequences listed, 15% to 20% are singletons. The data were also submitted as part of a second study, on T cells in Graves' hyperthyroidism and ophthalmopathy.

This material consisted of peripheral blood mononuclear cells (PBMCs), taken at new diagnosis, from a patient treated with antithyroid drugs. These receptors came from a man aged 35 to 55 with Graves disease. CDR3s include the opening cysteine and the closing phenylalanine or tryptophan. D genes are given only for firm matches. Clone size, where shown, is once, few, many, or a class for clones that have expanded.

d_call: .; j_call: TRBJ2-3; v_call: TRBV19; clone_size: .; cdr3_nt: TGTGCCAGTAGTAAGGTGGATACGCAGTATTTT; cdr3_aa: CASSKVDTQYF
d_call: .; j_call: TRBJ1-5; v_call: TRBV28; clone_size: many; cdr3_nt: TGTGCCAGCAGTTCCGGAGACATCCAGCCCCAGCATTTT; cdr3_aa: CASSSGDIQPQHF
d_call: .; j_call: TRBJ1-2; v_call: TRBV6-1; clone_size: many; cdr3_nt: TGTGCCAGCAGTGCGCGGAACTATGGCTACACCTTC; cdr3_aa: CASSARNYGYTF
d_call: .; j_call: TRBJ2-1; v_call: TRBV4-3; clone_size: many; cdr3_nt: TGCGCCAGCAGCCAAGAACGGGAGTCCTACAATGAGCAGTTCTTC; cdr3_aa: CASSQERESYNEQFF
d_call: TRBD1; j_call: TRBJ1-6; v_call: TRBV11-2; clone_size: many; cdr3_nt: TGTGCCAGCAGCTTAGATTACAGGGGTCGCCGGACCTATAATTCACCCCTCCACTTT; cdr3_aa: CASSLDYRGRRTYNSPLHF
d_call: .; j_call: TRBJ2-5; v_call: TRBV11-3; clone_size: many; cdr3_nt: TGTGCCAGCAGCTTGAGAAGCCTCCAAGAGACCCAGTACTTC; cdr3_aa: CASSLRSLQETQYF
d_call: .; j_call: TRBJ2-5; v_call: TRBV18; clone_size: many; cdr3_nt: TGTGCCAGCTCACCTCTTCAGGGTAGCCAGGAGACCCAGTACTTC; cdr3_aa: CASSPLQGSQETQYF
d_call: .; j_call: TRBJ2-3; v_call: TRBV5-8; clone_size: .; cdr3_nt: TGTGCCAGCAGCTTGAGTTTGAGGGCAGATACGCAGTATTTT; cdr3_aa: CASSLSLRADTQYF
d_call: .; j_call: TRBJ1-2; v_call: TRBV5-1; clone_size: many; cdr3_nt: TGCGCCAGCAGCTGGACCCAGGGTGACGGGTATGGCTACACCTTC; cdr3_aa: CASSWTQGDGYGYTF
d_call: .; j_call: TRBJ2-3; v_call: TRBV2; clone_size: many; cdr3_nt: TGTGCCAGCAGTTACGCCACGCAGTATTTT; cdr3_aa: CASSYATQYF
d_call: TRBD2; j_call: TRBJ2-7; v_call: TRBV20-1; clone_size: many; cdr3_nt: TGCAGTGCTAGGGTGTCGTGGGGCGGGGGGGCATTCCCCGACGAGCAGTACTTC; cdr3_aa: CSARVSWGGGAFPDEQYF
d_call: .; j_call: TRBJ2-5; v_call: TRBV7-2; clone_size: .; cdr3_nt: TGTGCCAGCACTGCGCGGGGGCCACAAGAGACCCAGTACTTC; cdr3_aa: CASTARGPQETQYF
d_call: .; j_call: TRBJ1-1; v_call: TRBV20-1; clone_size: many; cdr3_nt: TGCAGTGCTACAGAGGACGGTTTGGGCACTGAAGCTTTCTTT; cdr3_aa: CSATEDGLGTEAFF
d_call: TRBD2; j_call: TRBJ2-5; v_call: TRBV20-1; clone_size: .; cdr3_nt: TGCAGTGCTAGCCGACTAGCGGGGGGGACCCAGTACTTC; cdr3_aa: CSASRLAGGTQYF
d_call: .; j_call: TRBJ1-6; v_call: TRBV30; clone_size: few; cdr3_nt: TGTGCCTGGAGTAAAGAGGGGACCATTGATTCACCCCTCCACTTT; cdr3_aa: CAWSKEGTIDSPLHF
d_call: .; j_call: TRBJ1-3; v_call: TRBV9; clone_size: .; cdr3_nt: TGTGCCAGCAGCCCCATCCAAGACACCATATATTTT; cdr3_aa: CASSPIQDTIYF
d_call: TRBD1; j_call: TRBJ2-1; v_call: TRBV7-2; clone_size: many; cdr3_nt: TGTGCCAGCAGCTCGGACAGGAGCTCCTACAATGAGCAGTTCTTC; cdr3_aa: CASSSDRSSYNEQFF
d_call: .; j_call: TRBJ2-7; v_call: TRBV6-5; clone_size: .; cdr3_nt: TGTGCCAGCAGTTACTCGATGATCCGCTCCGAGCAGTACTTC; cdr3_aa: CASSYSMIRSEQYF
d_call: TRBD1; j_call: TRBJ1-1; v_call: TRBV12-3/TRBV12-4; clone_size: .; cdr3_nt: TGTGCCAGCAGTACCGGGACAGGGGGCTCCAACACTGAAGCTTTCTTT; cdr3_aa: CASSTGTGGSNTEAFF
d_call: TRBD1; j_call: TRBJ1-2; v_call: TRBV24-1; clone_size: .; cdr3_nt: TGTGCCACCAGCCTGGGACAGAACTATGGCTACACCTTC; cdr3_aa: CATSLGQNYGYTF
d_call: .; j_call: TRBJ2-7; v_call: TRBV29-1; clone_size: .; cdr3_nt: TGCAGCGTTGAATCGATGGGCTACGAGCAGTACTTC; cdr3_aa: CSVESMGYEQYF
d_call: TRBD1; j_call: TRBJ1-6; v_call: TRBV27; clone_size: .; cdr3_nt: TGTGCCAGCAGGAACAGGGGGCTGTTCCCGGAGAATTCACCCCTCCACTTT; cdr3_aa: CASRNRGLFPENSPLHF
d_call: TRBD2; j_call: TRBJ2-2; v_call: TRBV9; clone_size: .; cdr3_nt: TGTGCCAGCAGCGTAGGAGCGGGGTTAAAAGGGGAGCTGTTTTTT; cdr3_aa: CASSVGAGLKGELFF
d_call: .; j_call: TRBJ2-2; v_call: TRBV12-3/TRBV12-4; clone_size: few; cdr3_nt: TGTGCCAGCAGTCGCAGGGAGGAGGCCGGGGAGCTGCTTTTT; cdr3_aa: CASSRREEAGELLF